This T cell receptor (beta chain) was captured by sequencing in a study of T cells in Graves' hyperthyroidism and ophthalmopathy. Broader study findings: Blood also held most thyroid clonotypes expanded beyond 0.001.

TCR beta CDR3 regions were amplified from RNA. HTBI primers were employed in a first-round RT-PCR of the TCR CDR3. Via MiXCR, TCRdb re-called the multiplex PCR reads, giving one row per CDR3 protein. The table has 500,000 to 600,000 distinct CDR3 sequences, roughly 17% seen once. This clonotype was detected ten times or more. Its antigen remains unidentified. The TCR sequence derives from a woman between 18 and 30 years old with Graves' hyperthyroidism. The sample was blood.

The CDR3 here is CASSSGLAGIDEQFF. The CDR3 nucleotides are TGTGCCAGCAGTTCGGGACTAGCGGGAATCGATGAGCAGTTCTTC. The J gene is TRBJ2-1, the V gene TRBV27, with TRBD2 matching over 13 bases. Looked up from germline, CDR1 is MNHEY and CDR2 is SMNVEV (reference sequence). V lost 4 bases, J lost 8 bases, and 5 bases stayed unmatched. CDR3 size: 15 residues.